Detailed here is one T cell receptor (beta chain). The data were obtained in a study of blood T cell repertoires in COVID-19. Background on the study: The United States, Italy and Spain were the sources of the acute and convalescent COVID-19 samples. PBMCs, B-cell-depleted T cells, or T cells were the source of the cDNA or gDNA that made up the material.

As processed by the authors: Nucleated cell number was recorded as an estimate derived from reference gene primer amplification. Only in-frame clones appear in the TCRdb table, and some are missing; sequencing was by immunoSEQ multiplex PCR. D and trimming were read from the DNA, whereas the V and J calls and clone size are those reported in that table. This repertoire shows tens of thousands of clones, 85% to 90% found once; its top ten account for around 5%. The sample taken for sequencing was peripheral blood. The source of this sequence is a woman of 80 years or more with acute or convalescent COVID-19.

In DNA form, the CDR3 reads TGTGCCAGCAGCTCTACGGACAGGGCAACCGGAAACACCATATATTTT. This codes for CASSSTDRATGNTIYF. The chain uses TRBV7-6 and TRBJ1-3; 8 nucleotides agree with TRBD1. The CDR3 consists of 16 residues. V lost 4 bases to trimming and J lost 4 bases; unmatched junction nucleotides: 9. CDR1 SGHVS and CDR2 FNYEAQ come from the germline V gene.